One sample yielded the 19 T cell receptor beta chains listed below, sequenced in a study of blood T cells in healthy people across ages. A J-beta primer mix and a sample-barcoded 5' primer were used in a second PCR of roughly 6 to 12 cycles. TCRdb ran MiXCR on the 5' RACE reads and lists one entry per CDR3 protein. The repertoire holds about 970,000 distinct CDR3 sequences, with roughly 51% as singletons. The material sequenced was blood. The source of these receptors is a woman aged 55-75 years in good health.

This clonotype was seen a handful of times. This sequence joins TRBV7-2 and TRBJ2-7; 10 nucleotides match TRBD2. V lost 0 bases, J lost 0 bases, and 8 bases stayed unmatched. CDR1 is SGHTA, CDR2 FQGNSA, per germline. The length of the CDR3 is 18 residues. The CDR3 is CASSLAGFSSGSSYEQYF. DNA for the CDR3: TGTGCCAGCAGCTTAGCAGGGTTTTCTAGCGGGAGCTCCTACGAGCAGTACTTC.

The chain combines TRBV20-1 with TRBJ2-3; the D gene is possibly TRBD2 (5 bases). CDR3 length equals 18 residues. V was clipped by 1 base and J by 0 bases, with 20 bases between them. Looked up from germline, CDR1 is DFQATT and CDR2 is SNEGSKA (reference sequence). This chain's CDR3 is CSARGNVLRVTSTDTQYF. The CDR3 DNA reads as TGCAGTGCTAGAGGGAACGTTTTGCGGGTTACTAGCACAGATACGCAGTATTTT.

As concerns this clonotype: Germline and junction disagree at one end, which may indicate a read error. CDR3: CAGSLAQGGYEQYF. The CDR3 DNA reads TGCGCCGGCAGCTTGGCTCAGGGAGGTTACGAGCAGTACTTC. The genes are TRBV5-1 and TRBJ2-7; D may be TRBD2 (6 bases). Germline CDR1 SGHRS, CDR2 YFSETQ. The length of the CDR3 is 14 residues. Filled out from reference TRBV5-1 and TRBJ2-7, the complete variable domain reads KAGVTQTPRYLIKTRGQQVTLSCSPISGHRSVSWYQQTPGQGLQFLFEYFSETQRNKGNFPGRFSGRQFSNSRSEMNVSTLELGDSALYLCAGSLAQGGYEQYFGPGTRLTVT.

This chain links TRBV5-1 with TRBJ2-1, with D possibly being TRBD1 (6 bases). The V end lost 0 bases, the J end lost 6 bases, and 13 bases lay between the germline ends. Germline loops: CDR1 SGHRS, CDR2 YFSETQ. The CDR3 runs 15 residues. CDR3 DNA sequence: TGCGCCAGCAGCTTGGCCTTTGGACAGAGCAATGAGCAGTTCTTC. Translating it yields CASSLAFGQSNEQFF. The variable domain in full, completed from reference TRBV5-1 and TRBJ2-1, reads KAGVTQTPRYLIKTRGQQVTLSCSPISGHRSVSWYQQTPGQGLQFLFEYFSETQRNKGNFPGRFSGRQFSNSRSEMNVSTLELGDSALYLCASSLAFGQSNEQFFGPGTRLTVL.

This clonotype was counted only a few times. This chain uses TRBV4-2 with TRBJ2-5, with D perhaps TRBD2 (5 bases). The CDR3 consists of 15 residues. The V end lost 0 bases, the J end lost 0 bases, and 8 bases lay between the germline ends. Germline CDR1 is LGHNA and CDR2 is YNFKEQ. CDR3 nucleotide sequence: TGTGCCAGCAGCCAAGAAGACGGGGACCAAGAGACCCAGTACTTC. Translation: CASSQEDGDQETQYF.

The J gene is TRBJ2-4, the V gene TRBV7-2, with 9 bases fitting TRBD1. The J call may be wrong; the DNA end is better matched by TRBJ2-5. Germline V CDR1 and CDR2: SGHTA, FQGNSA. The CDR3 consists of 15 residues. CDR3 protein: CASSPRTGVGETQYF. CDR3 coding DNA: TGTGCCAGCAGCCCCCGGACAGGGGTGGGAGAGACCCAGTACTTC.

The gene calls are TRBV18 and TRBJ2-5; TRBD1 matches at 8 bases. Judging by the DNA end, TRBJ2-7 fits better; the J call may be wrong. CDR1 and CDR2 from the germline V gene are KGHSH and LQKENI. The CDR3 covers 14 residues. Written as DNA, the CDR3 is TGTGCCAGCTCACCGGGACAGGTCGACTACGAGCAGTACTTC. Protein: CASSPGQVDYEQYF.

This chain links TRBV4-1 with TRBJ2-1, with TRBD2 as a possible D gene (6 bases). Per the germline V gene, CDR1 is MGHRA and CDR2 is YSYEKL. The CDR3 runs to 13 residues. The V gene lost 2 bases and the J gene lost 9 bases, with 11 bases spanning the gap. CDR3 amino acids: CASSQPGEAEQFF. Here the CDR3 DNA reads TGCGCCAGCAGCCAACCGGGAGAAGCTGAGCAGTTCTTC.

This clonotype occurred a few times. V gene TRBV20-1 combines with J gene TRBJ2-7, with 8 bases lining up with TRBD2. CDR1 is DFQATT, CDR2 SNEGSKA, per germline (reference sequence). V lost 4 bases, J lost 2 bases, and 4 bases stayed unmatched. This CDR3 has 13 amino acids. CDR3 coding DNA: TGCAGTGCTATCTTAGCGGGAACCTACGAGCAGTACTTC. This translates into CSAILAGTYEQYF.

This clonotype showed up just a few times. V is TRBV12-3 or TRBV12-4 and J is TRBJ2-3; 8 bases align to TRBD1. Losses at the gene ends were 5 bases for V and 0 bases for J; bases not matched to a gene: 10. The CDR3 is made up of 17 amino acids. The CDR3, as DNA: TGTGCCAGCAGTCCCTCAGGGGGCCCACCGAGCACAGATACGCAGTATTTT. This gives the protein CASSPSGGPPSTDTQYF.

The chain uses TRBV7-2 and TRBJ1-2, with 8 bases identical to TRBD1. The CDR3 is 15 residues long. Germline-derived CDR1 and CDR2 are SGHTA and FQGNSA. J gave up 8 bases and V 2 bases, and 10 bases lay outside the gene matches. In DNA form, the CDR3 reads TGTGCCAGCAGCTTACCAGGGCAGGGGGCAGGGGGCTACACCTTC. Protein: CASSLPGQGAGGYTF.

V usage is TRBV6-2 or TRBV6-3 and J usage is TRBJ2-3, with TRBD1 as a possible D gene (5 bases). Between the trimmed V and J ends, which lost 5 bases and 0 bases, there was a span of 15 bases. CDR1 and CDR2 from the germline V gene are MNHEY and SVGEGT. This CDR3 comprises 16 residues. The CDR3 is CASSRTTGASTDTQYF. The CDR3 region has the DNA TGTGCCAGCAGTCGGACCACAGGAGCTAGCACAGATACGCAGTATTTT.

In this sample, this clonotype turned up a few times. V and J are TRBV6-4 and TRBJ1-2, with TRBD1 as a possible D gene (6 bases). Between the trimmed V and J ends, which lost 4 bases and 4 bases, there was a span of 10 bases. The CDR3 is 13 amino acids. Per germline, CDR1 MRHNA and CDR2 SNTAGT. The chain's CDR3 is CASSATGFYGYTF. For the CDR3, the DNA is TGTGCCAGCAGTGCTACAGGGTTCTATGGCTACACCTTC.

This clonotype is a singleton in its sample. The junction departs from germline at one end; a sequencing error may be responsible. This chain joins TRBV7-9 and TRBJ1-2; D unclear. Germline V gives CDR1 SEHNR, CDR2 FQNEAQ (reference sequence). The CDR3 runs 15 residues. The CDR3 DNA is TGTGCCTGCAGCTTCGCGGGCAGGCCTAACTATGGCTACACCTTC. It yields the protein CACSFAGRPNYGYTF.

This clonotype has just one count. This rearrangement joins TRBV20-1 to TRBJ1-1; TRBD1 aligns across 7 bases. CDR1 and CDR2 from the germline V gene are DFQATT and SNEGSKA (reference sequence). This CDR3 has 13 amino acids. V dropped 3 bases and J dropped 7; count of bases not matched to a gene: 8. The CDR3 loop is CSASSRGWGEAFF. The CDR3 DNA reads TGCAGTGCTAGCAGCAGGGGGTGGGGTGAAGCTTTCTTT.

The chain joins TRBV7-3 to TRBJ2-5; D is possibly TRBD2 (6 bases). Trimming cost V 0 bases and J 2 bases, with 13 bases left between them. CDR1 and CDR2 (germline): SGHTA, FQGTGA. The CDR3 contains 16 residues. This CDR3 reads CASSLTGEDLQETQYF. The CDR3 nucleotides are TGTGCCAGCAGCTTAACCGGGGAGGACTTACAAGAGACCCAGTACTTC.

The V and J genes are TRBV7-9 and TRBJ2-2, with D possibly TRBD1 on 5 matching bases. The germline V gene has CDR1 SEHNR and CDR2 FQNEAQ (reference sequence). V dropped 11 bases and J dropped 1 base, with 17 bases sitting between them. CDR3 length: 15 residues. CDR3 nucleotides: TGTGCCGGACAATCCGGCACCCTGAACACCGGGGAGCTGTTTTTT. Protein: CAGQSGTLNTGELFF.

V gene TRBV3-1 combines with J gene TRBJ2-5; 12 nucleotides line up with TRBD1. The end of the DNA is better explained by TRBJ2-7, so the J call may be wrong. The CDR3 length is 17 residues. Germline values: CDR1 LGHDT, CDR2 YNNKEL (reference sequence). The CDR3 spells CASSQDLRGTGGTEQYF. CDR3 DNA sequence: TGTGCCAGCAGCCAAGATTTGAGAGGGACAGGGGGCACCGAGCAGTACTTC.

The chain employs TRBV11-3 and TRBJ2-3; 14 positions agree with TRBD2. The CDR3 has 18 residues. Per the germline V gene, CDR1 is SGHNT and CDR2 is YENEEA. V shed 0 bases and J 3 bases; nucleotides not matched to a gene: 5. CDR3 nucleotides: TGTGCCAGCAGCTTAGAGACTAGCGGGAGGGCCGTGACAGATACGCAGTATTTT. It encodes CASSLETSGRAVTDTQYF.